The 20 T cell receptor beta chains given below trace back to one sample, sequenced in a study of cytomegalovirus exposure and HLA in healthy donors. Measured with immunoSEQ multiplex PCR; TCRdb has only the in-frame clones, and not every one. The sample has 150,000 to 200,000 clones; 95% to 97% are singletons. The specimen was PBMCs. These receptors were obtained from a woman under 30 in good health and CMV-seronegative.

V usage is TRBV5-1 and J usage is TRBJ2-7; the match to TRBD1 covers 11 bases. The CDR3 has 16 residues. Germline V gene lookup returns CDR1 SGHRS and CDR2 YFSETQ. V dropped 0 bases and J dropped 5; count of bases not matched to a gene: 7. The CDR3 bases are TGCGCCAGCAGCTTGGGGGTCGGGACAGGGGGAGACGAGCAGTACTTC. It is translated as CASSLGVGTGGDEQYF.

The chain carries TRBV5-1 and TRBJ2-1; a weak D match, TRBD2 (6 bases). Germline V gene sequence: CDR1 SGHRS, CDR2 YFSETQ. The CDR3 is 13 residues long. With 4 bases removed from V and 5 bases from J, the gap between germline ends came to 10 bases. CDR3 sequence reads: CASSAAGNNEQFF. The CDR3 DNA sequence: TGCGCCAGCAGCGCGGCGGGAAACAATGAGCAGTTCTTC.

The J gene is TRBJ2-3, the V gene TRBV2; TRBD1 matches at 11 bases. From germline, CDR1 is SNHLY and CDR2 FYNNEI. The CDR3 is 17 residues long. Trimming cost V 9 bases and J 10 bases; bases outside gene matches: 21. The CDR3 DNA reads TGTGCCAGAATGGACAGGGGGCGCTTCAATAACCAGTGCCCGCAGTATTTT. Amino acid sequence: CARMDRGRFNNQCPQYF.

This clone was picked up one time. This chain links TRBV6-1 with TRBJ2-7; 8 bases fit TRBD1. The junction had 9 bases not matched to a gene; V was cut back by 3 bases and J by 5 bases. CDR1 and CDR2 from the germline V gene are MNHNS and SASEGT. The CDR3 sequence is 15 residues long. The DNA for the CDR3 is TGTGCCAGCAGTGACAGGACAGGGTACGTCGACGAGCAGTACTTC. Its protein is CASSDRTGYVDEQYF.

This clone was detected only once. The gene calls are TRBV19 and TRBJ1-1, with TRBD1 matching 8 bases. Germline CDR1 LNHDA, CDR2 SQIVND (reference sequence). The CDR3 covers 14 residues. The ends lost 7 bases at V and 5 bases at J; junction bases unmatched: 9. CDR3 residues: CASTGGVTGTEAFF. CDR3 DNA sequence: TGTGCCAGTACAGGGGGCGTCACTGGGACTGAAGCTTTCTTT.

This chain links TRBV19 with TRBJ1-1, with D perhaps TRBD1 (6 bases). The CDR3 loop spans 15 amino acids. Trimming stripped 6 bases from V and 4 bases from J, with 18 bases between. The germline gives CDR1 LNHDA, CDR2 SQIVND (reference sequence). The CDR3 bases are TGTGCCAGTAGACAGGACAGCAGTAAGGGCACTGAAGCTTTCTTT. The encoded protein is CASRQDSSKGTEAFF. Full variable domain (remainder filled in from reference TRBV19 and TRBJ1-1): DGGITQSPKYLFRKEGQNVTLSCEQNLNHDAMYWYRQDPGQGLRLIYYSQIVNDFQKGDIAEGYSVSREKKESFPLTVTSAQKNPTAFYLCASRQDSSKGTEAFFGQGTRLTVV.

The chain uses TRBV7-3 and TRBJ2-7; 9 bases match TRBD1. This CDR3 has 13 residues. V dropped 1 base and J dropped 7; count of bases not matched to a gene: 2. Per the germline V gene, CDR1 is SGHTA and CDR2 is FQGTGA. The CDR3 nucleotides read TGTGCCAGCAGCTTAAAGGGACAGGGAGAGCAGTACTTC. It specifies CASSLKGQGEQYF.

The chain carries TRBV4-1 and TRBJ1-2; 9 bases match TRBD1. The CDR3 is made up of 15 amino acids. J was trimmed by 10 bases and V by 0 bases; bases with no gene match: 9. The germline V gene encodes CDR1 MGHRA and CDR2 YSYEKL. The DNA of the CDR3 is TGCGCCAGCAGCCAAGATCCAGGGACAGGGAATTTCTACACCTTC. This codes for CASSQDPGTGNFYTF.

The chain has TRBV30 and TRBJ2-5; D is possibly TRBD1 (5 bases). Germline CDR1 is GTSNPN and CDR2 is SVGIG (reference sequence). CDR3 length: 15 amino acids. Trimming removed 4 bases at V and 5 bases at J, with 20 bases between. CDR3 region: CAWKPGLGAGETQYF. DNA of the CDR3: TGTGCCTGGAAACCTGGGCTAGGGGCCGGGGAGACCCAGTACTTC.

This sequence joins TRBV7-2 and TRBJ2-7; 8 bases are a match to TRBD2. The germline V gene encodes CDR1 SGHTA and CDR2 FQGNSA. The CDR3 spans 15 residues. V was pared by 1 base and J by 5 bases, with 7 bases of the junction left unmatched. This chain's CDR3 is CASSLDPGGPDEQYF. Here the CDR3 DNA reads TGTGCCAGCAGCTTAGACCCGGGGGGGCCCGACGAGCAGTACTTC.

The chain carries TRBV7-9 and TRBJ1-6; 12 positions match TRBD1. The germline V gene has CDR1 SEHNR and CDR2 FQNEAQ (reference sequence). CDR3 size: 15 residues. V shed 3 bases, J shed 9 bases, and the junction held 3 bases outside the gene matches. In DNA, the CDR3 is TGTGCCAGCAGCTTTCCGGGACAGGGGGCTTCACCCCTCCACTTT. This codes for CASSFPGQGASPLHF.

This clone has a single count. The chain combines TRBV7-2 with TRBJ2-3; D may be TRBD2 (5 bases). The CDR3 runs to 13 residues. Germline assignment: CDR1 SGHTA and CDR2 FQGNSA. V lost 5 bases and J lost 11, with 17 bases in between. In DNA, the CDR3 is TGTGCCAGCAGCCCCCGTGGGGAGTATAAGCAGTATTTT. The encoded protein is CASSPRGEYKQYF.

The CDR3 DNA is TGTGCCAGCAGCTTAACGGCGGATCAGCCCCAGCATTTT. Protein product: CASSLTADQPQHF. The rearrangement uses TRBV7-3 and TRBJ1-5; no definite D call. The CDR3 runs 13 residues. V lost 0 bases and J 5 bases, leaving 5 bases between the germline ends. Germline V gene lookup returns CDR1 SGHTA and CDR2 FQGTGA.

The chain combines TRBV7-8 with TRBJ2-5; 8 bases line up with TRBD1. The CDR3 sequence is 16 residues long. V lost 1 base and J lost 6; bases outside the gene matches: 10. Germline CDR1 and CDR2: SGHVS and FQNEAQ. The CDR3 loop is CASSLVPGGAGKTQYF. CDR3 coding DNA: TGTGCCAGCAGCTTAGTCCCAGGGGGCGCAGGAAAGACCCAGTACTTC.

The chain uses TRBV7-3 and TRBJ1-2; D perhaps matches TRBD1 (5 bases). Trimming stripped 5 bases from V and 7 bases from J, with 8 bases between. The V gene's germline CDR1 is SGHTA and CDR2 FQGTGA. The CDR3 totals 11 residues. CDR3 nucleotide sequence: TGTGCCAGCAGCGCCGGGGGTGGCTACACCTTC. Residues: CASSAGGGYTF.

CDR3 nucleotides: TGTGCCAGCAGCTTTGGGGGACAGGCGGATACGCAGTATTTT. Translating gives CASSFGGQADTQYF. J is TRBJ2-3 and V is TRBV11-1, with TRBD1 matching over 8 bases. Germline CDR1 is SGHAT and CDR2 is FQDESV (reference sequence). Trimming took 3 bases from V and 6 from J; bases not matched to a gene: 5. The CDR3 contains 14 residues.

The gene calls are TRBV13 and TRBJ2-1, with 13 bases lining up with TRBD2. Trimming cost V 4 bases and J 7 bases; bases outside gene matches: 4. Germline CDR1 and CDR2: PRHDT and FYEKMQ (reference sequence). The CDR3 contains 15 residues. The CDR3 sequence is CASSSGLAGDNEQFF. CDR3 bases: TGTGCCAGCAGCTCAGGACTAGCGGGAGATAATGAGCAGTTCTTC.

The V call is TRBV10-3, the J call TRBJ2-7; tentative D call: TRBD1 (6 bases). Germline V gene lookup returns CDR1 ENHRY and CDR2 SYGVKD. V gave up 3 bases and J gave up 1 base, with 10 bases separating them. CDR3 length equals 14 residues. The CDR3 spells CAISDRGSSYEQYF. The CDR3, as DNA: TGTGCCATCAGTGACAGGGGTTCGTCCTACGAGCAGTACTTC.

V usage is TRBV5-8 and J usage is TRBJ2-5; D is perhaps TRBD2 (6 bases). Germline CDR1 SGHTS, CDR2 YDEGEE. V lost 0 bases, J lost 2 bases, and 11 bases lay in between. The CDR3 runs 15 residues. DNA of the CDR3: TGTGCCAGCAGCTTGGGTGGAGGAGGGCAAGAGACCCAGTACTTC. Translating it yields CASSLGGGGQETQYF. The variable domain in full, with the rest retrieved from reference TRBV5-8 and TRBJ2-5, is EAGVTQSPTHLIKTRGQQATLRCSPISGHTSVYWYQQALGLGLQFLLWYDEGEERNRGNFPPRFSGRQFPNYSSELNVNALELEDSALYLCASSLGGGGQETQYFGPGTRLLVL.

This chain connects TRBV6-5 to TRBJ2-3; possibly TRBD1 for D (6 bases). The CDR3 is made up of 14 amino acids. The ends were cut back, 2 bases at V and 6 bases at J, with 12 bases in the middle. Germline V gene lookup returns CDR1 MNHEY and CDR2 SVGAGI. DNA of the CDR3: TGTGCCAGCAGTTACGGGGGCCCCCAGGATACGCAGTATTTT. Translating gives CASSYGGPQDTQYF.